Listed below are T cell receptor beta chains from one sample, sequenced in a study of control samples from healthy donors and cancer patients. TCRdb's table, derived via immunoSEQ multiplex PCR, lists solely in-frame clones and lacks some. The profile shows approximately 45,000 clones, 85% to 95% of them singletons. The sample was PBMCs. The receptors were sampled from a woman in her 40s with head and neck cancer. CDR3s include the opening cysteine and the closing phenylalanine or tryptophan. The D gene is left open where the match is weak. Clone size is shown for a subset of rows, as once, few, many or a class of expanded clone.

TRBD1	TRBJ2-3	TRBV6-6	NA	CASSYRTGPTDTQYF	TGTGCCAGCAGTTACCGGACAGGGCCTACAGATACGCAGTATTTT
NA	TRBJ1-2	TRBV29-1	once	CSVERPAIGYTF	TGCAGCGTTGAAAGGCCAGCTATTGGCTACACCTTC
TRBD1	TRBJ1-1	TRBV3-1/TRBV3-2	NA	CASSQVGTGGLNTEAFF	TGTGCCAGCAGCCAAGTCGGGACAGGGGGCTTGAACACTGAAGCTTTCTTT
TRBD2	TRBJ2-1	TRBV14	NA	CASSRVSGSSYNEQFF	TGTGCCAGCAGCCGGGTTAGCGGGAGCTCCTACAATGAGCAGTTCTTC
TRBD2	TRBJ2-2	TRBV5-4	NA	CASSPLAGAPGELFF	TGTGCCAGCAGCCCCTTAGCGGGGGCCCCCGGCGAGCTGTTTTTT
TRBD2	TRBJ2-7	TRBV19	NA	CASSYGGAARGEQYF	TGTGCCAGTAGTTACGGGGGGGCGGCGCGAGGCGAGCAGTACTTC
NA	TRBJ1-1	TRBV6-5	NA	CASSHLERNEAFF	TGTGCCAGCAGCCATCTGGAAAGAAATGAAGCTTTCTTT
NA	TRBJ1-1	TRBV3-1/TRBV3-2	NA	CASSQGDTEAFF	TGTGCCAGCAGCCAGGGCGACACTGAAGCTTTCTTT
TRBD1	TRBJ1-3	TRBV4-1	NA	CASSQPAGGAGNTIYF	TGCGCCAGCAGCCAGCCCGCAGGGGGCGCGGGAAACACCATATATTTT
NA	TRBJ1-1	TRBV10-3	NA	CAAQGGMNTEAFF	TGTGCCGCTCAGGGTGGGATGAACACTGAAGCTTTCTTT
NA	TRBJ2-5	TRBV2	once	CASSGKETQYF	TGTGCCAGCAGTGGTAAAGAGACCCAGTACTTC
TRBD2	TRBJ2-2	TRBV7-2	NA	CASSPGGETTGELFF	TGTGCCAGCAGCCCCGGGGGGGAGACCACCGGGGAGCTGTTTTTT
NA	TRBJ1-2	TRBV2	NA	CASSTDTFPIYGYTF	TGTGCCAGCAGTACCGACACGTTTCCCATCTATGGCTACACCTTC
NA	TRBJ1-2	TRBV14	NA	CASSLTGANYGYTF	TGTGCCAGCAGCCTGACGGGGGCTAACTATGGCTACACCTTC
TRBD2	TRBJ2-1	TRBV7-9	NA	CASSRGLAEANEQFF	TGTGCCAGCAGCCGCGGACTAGCGGAGGCCAATGAGCAGTTCTTC
NA	TRBJ1-6	TRBV18	NA	CASSQGRAAPLHF	TGTGCCAGCTCACAGGGAAGGGCCGCACCCCTCCACTTT
NA	TRBJ2-3	TRBV18	NA	CASSPIDTQYF	TGTGCCAGCTCACCAATAGATACGCAGTATTTT
TRBD1	TRBJ2-4	TRBV28	once	CASSPRRGTGVTKNIQYF	TGTGCCAGCAGTCCCCGCCGGGGGACAGGGGTGACCAAAAACATTCAGTACTTC
NA	TRBJ2-1	TRBV4-1	NA	CASSQEGVSYNEQFF	TGCGCCAGCAGCCAAGAAGGGGTGTCCTACAATGAGCAGTTCTTC
TRBD2	TRBJ2-2	TRBV7-7	NA	CASSPQSGGNTGELFF	TGTGCCAGCAGCCCCCAGAGCGGGGGGAACACCGGGGAGCTGTTTTTT
TRBD1	TRBJ1-4	TRBV7-9	NA	CASSSFPLTGGAPQMFF	TGTGCCAGCAGCTCTTTCCCCCTTACAGGGGGCGCCCCCCAAATGTTTTTT
NA	TRBJ2-1	TRBV20-1	NA	CSALESSEQFF	TGCAGTGCTCTCGAAAGTAGTGAGCAGTTCTTC
NA	TRBJ1-1	TRBV3-1/TRBV3-2	NA	CASSQGDMGVTEAFF	TGTGCCAGCAGCCAAGGGGATATGGGTGTTACTGAAGCTTTCTTT
TRBD1	TRBJ1-3	TRBV6-5	NA	CASMRDRGGNTIYF	TGTGCCAGCATGAGGGACAGGGGCGGAAACACCATATATTTT
NA	TRBJ1-5	TRBV6-5	NA	CASTRQGNQPQHF	TGTGCCAGTACCAGACAGGGCAATCAGCCCCAGCATTTT
TRBD1	TRBJ2-7	TRBV4-1	NA	CASSQAAQGADEQYF	TGCGCCAGCAGCCAAGCTGCCCAGGGGGCAGACGAGCAGTACTTC
TRBD2	TRBJ2-1	TRBV7-6	NA	CASSLTGTSGRINNEQFF	TGTGCCAGCAGCTTAACTGGGACTAGCGGGAGAATCAACAATGAGCAGTTCTTC
NA	TRBJ1-2	TRBV29-1	NA	CSLLREGYGYTF	TGCAGCTTATTGAGAGAGGGCTATGGCTACACCTTC
NA	TRBJ2-7	TRBV10-2	NA	CASLGAPHSYEQYF	TGCGCCAGCCTGGGGGCGCCTCACTCCTACGAGCAGTACTTC
NA	TRBJ2-7	TRBV27	NA	CASRFTAVIVSGEQYF	TGTGCCAGCAGATTTACAGCGGTGATCGTTTCGGGCGAGCAGTACTTC
NA	TRBJ2-7	TRBV7-2	NA	CASSLEQNSYEQYF	TGTGCCAGCAGCTTAGAACAAAACTCCTACGAGCAGTACTTC
NA	TRBJ1-1	TRBV3-1/TRBV3-2	NA	CASSQVSGPLNTEAFF	TGTGCCAGCAGCCAAGTATCGGGGCCACTGAACACTGAAGCTTTCTTT
NA	TRBJ1-2	TRBV19	NA	CASSPGYGYTF	TGTGCCAGTAGTCCAGGGTATGGCTACACCTTC